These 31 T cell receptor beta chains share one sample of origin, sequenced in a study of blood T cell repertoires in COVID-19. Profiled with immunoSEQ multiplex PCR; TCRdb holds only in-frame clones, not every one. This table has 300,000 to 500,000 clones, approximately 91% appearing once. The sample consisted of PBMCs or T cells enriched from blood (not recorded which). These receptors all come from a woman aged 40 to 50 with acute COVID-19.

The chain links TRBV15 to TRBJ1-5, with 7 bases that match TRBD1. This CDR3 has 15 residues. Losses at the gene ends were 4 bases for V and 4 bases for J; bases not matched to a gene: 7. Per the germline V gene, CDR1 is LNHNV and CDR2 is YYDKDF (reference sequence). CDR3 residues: CATSIGGGENQPQHF. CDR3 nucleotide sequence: TGTGCCACCAGCATTGGAGGGGGCGAGAATCAGCCCCAGCATTTT.

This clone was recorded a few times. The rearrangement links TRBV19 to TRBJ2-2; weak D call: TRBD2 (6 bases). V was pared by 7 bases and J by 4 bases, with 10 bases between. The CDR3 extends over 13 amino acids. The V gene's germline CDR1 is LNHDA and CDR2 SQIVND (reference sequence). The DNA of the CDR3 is TGTGCCAGTACCTCTAGCGTCACCGGGGAGCTGTTTTTT. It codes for CASTSSVTGELFF.

CDR3 loop: CASSPDRGHRTDTQYF. CDR3 DNA: TGTGCCAGCAGCCCGGACAGGGGCCACCGCACAGATACGCAGTATTTT. The rearrangement links TRBV13 to TRBJ2-3; TRBD1 matches 9 bases. This CDR3 comprises 16 residues. The trim removed 5 bases at V and 1 base at J, leaving 7 bases unmatched. Germline CDR1 reads PRHDT; CDR2 reads FYEKMQ (reference sequence).

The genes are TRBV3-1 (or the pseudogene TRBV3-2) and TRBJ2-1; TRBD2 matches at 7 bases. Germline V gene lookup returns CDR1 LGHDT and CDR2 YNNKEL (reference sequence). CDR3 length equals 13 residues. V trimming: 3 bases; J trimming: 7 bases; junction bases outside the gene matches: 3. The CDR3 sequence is CASSQGGGNEQFF. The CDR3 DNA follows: TGTGCCAGCAGCCAGGGGGGGGGAAATGAGCAGTTCTTC.

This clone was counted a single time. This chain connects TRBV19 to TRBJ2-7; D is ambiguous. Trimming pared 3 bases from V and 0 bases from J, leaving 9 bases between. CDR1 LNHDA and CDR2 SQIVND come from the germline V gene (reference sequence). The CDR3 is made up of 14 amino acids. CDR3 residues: CASSIRAGSYEQYF. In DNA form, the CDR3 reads TGTGCCAGTAGTATCCGTGCCGGCTCCTACGAGCAGTACTTC.

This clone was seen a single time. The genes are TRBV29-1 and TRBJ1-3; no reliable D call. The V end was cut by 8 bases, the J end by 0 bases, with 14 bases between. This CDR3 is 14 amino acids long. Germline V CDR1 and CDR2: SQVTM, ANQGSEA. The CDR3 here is CSYRTPDSGNTIYF. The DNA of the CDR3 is TGCAGCTACCGGACTCCTGACTCTGGAAACACCATATATTTT.

The CDR3 region has the DNA TGCGCCAGCAGCCAGGGACAGGGGGGCACAGATACGCAGTATTTT. Its protein is CASSQGQGGTDTQYF. J is TRBJ2-3 and V is TRBV5-1, with 11 bases lining up with TRBD1. Germline CDR1 reads SGHRS; CDR2 reads YFSETQ. This CDR3 has 15 residues. Trimming removed 4 bases from V and 1 base from J; junction bases left unmatched: 2.

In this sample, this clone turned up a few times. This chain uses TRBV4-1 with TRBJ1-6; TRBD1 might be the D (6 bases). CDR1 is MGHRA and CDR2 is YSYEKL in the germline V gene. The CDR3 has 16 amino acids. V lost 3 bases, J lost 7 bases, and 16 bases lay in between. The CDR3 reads CASSQDNRVQNSPLHF. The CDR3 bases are TGCGCCAGCAGCCAGGATAACAGGGTTCAGAATTCACCCCTCCACTTT.

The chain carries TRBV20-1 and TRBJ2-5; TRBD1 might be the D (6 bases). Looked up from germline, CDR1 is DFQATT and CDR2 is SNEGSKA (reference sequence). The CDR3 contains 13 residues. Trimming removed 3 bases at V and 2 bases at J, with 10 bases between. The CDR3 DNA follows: TGCAGTGCTAGTGGGCAGGGGCAAGAGACCCAGTACTTC. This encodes CSASGQGQETQYF.

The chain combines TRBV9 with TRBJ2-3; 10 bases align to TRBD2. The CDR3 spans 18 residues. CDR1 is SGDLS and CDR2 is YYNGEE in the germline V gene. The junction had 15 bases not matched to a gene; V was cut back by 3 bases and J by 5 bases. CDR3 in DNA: TGTGCCAGCAGCGGCGCCCCCAGCGGGGGGGCCATTTTAGATACGCAGTATTTT. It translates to CASSGAPSGGAILDTQYF.

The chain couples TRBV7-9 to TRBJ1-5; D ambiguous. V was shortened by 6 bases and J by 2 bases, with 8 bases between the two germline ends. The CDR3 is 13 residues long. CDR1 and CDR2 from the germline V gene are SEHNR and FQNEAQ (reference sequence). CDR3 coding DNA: TGTGCCAGCAGTTGGGGAGGCAATCAGCCCCAGCATTTT. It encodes CASSWGGNQPQHF. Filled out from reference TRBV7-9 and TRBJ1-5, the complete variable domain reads DTGVSQNPRHKITKRGQNVTFRCDPISEHNRLYWYRQTLGQGPEFLTYFQNEAQLEKSRLLSDRFSAERPKGSFSTLEIQRTEQGDSAMYLCASSWGGNQPQHFGDGTRLSIL.

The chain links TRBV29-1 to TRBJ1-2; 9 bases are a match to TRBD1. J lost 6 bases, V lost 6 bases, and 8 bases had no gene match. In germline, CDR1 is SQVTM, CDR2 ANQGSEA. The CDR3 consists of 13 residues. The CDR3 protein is CSVPAGQGNGYTF. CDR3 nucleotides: TGCAGCGTCCCCGCGGGACAGGGCAATGGCTACACCTTC.

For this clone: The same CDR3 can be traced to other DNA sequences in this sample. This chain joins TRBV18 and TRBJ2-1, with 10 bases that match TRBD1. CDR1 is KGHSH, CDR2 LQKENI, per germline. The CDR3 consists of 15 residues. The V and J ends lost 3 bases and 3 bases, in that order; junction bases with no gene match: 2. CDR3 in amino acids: CASSPGTGVYNEQFF. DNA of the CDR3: TGTGCCAGCTCACCCGGGACAGGGGTCTACAATGAGCAGTTCTTC.

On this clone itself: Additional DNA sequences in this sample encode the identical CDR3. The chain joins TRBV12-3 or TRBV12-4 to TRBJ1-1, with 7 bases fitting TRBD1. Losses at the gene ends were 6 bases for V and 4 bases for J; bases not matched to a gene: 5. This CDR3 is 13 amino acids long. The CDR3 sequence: CASSLRQGTEAFF. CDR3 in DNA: TGTGCCAGCAGCCTACGACAGGGCACTGAAGCTTTCTTT.

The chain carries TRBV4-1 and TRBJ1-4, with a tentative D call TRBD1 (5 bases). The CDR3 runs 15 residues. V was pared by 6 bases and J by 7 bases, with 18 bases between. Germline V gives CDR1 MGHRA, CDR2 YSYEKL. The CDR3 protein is CASRITGTYGEKLFF. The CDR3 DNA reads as TGCGCCAGCAGGATAACCGGGACTTACGGTGAAAAACTGTTTTTT.

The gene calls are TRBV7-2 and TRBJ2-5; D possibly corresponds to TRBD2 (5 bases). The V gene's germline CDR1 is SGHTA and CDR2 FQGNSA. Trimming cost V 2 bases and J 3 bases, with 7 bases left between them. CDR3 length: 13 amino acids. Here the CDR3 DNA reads TGTGCCAGCAGCTTATCCGGGGAAGAGACCCAGTACTTC. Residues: CASSLSGEETQYF.

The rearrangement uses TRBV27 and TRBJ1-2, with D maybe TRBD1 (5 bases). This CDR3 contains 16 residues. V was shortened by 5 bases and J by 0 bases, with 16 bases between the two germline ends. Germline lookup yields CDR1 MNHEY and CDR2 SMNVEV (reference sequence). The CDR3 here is CASSPASAGTNYGYTF. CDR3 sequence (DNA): TGTGCCAGCAGTCCCGCATCGGCAGGGACTAACTATGGCTACACCTTC.

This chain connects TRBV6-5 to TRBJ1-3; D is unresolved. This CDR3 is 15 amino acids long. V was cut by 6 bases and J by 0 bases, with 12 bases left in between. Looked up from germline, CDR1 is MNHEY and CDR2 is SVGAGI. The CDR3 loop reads CASRVRENSGNTIYF. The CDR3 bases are TGTGCCAGCAGAGTTAGGGAGAACTCTGGAAACACCATATATTTT.

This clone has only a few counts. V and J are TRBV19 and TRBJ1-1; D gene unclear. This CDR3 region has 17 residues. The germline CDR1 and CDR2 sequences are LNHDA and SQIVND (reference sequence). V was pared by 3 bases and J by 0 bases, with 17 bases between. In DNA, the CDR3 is TGTGCCAGTAGTATCAGTAAGGGCCGGGGAATGAACACTGAAGCTTTCTTT. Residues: CASSISKGRGMNTEAFF. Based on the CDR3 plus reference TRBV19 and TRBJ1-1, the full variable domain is DGGITQSPKYLFRKEGQNVTLSCEQNLNHDAMYWYRQDPGQGLRLIYYSQIVNDFQKGDIAEGYSVSREKKESFPLTVTSAQKNPTAFYLCASSISKGRGMNTEAFFGQGTRLTVV.

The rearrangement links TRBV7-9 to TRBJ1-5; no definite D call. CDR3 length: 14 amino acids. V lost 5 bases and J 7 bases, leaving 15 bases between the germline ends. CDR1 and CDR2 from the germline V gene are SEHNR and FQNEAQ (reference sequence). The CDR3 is CASSPSGLGQPQHF. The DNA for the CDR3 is TGTGCCAGCAGCCCCAGTGGTTTGGGCCAGCCCCAGCATTTT.

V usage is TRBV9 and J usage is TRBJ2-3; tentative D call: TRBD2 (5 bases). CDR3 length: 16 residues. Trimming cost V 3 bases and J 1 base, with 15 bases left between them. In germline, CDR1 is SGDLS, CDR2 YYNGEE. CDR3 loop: CASSGLGWRGTDTQYF. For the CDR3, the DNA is TGTGCCAGCAGCGGCTTGGGATGGCGGGGCACAGATACGCAGTATTTT.

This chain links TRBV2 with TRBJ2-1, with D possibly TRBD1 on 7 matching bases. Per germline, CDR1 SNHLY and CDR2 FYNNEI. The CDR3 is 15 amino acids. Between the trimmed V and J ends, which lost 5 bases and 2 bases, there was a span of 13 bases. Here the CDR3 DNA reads TGTGCCAGCAGTCGCGGGACAGATCCCTACAATGAGCAGTTCTTC. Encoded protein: CASSRGTDPYNEQFF.

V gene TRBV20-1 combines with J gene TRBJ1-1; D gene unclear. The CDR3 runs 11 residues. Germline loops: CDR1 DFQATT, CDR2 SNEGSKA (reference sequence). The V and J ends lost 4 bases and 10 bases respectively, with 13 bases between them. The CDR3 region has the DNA TGCAGTGCTATCGGGTCAAGCGGAGCTTTCTTT. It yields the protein CSAIGSSGAFF.

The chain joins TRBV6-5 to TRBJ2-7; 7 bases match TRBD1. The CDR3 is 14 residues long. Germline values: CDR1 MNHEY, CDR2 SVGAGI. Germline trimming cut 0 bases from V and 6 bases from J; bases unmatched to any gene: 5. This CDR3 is CASSYSGAGGEQYF. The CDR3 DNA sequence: TGTGCCAGCAGTTACTCGGGGGCAGGGGGCGAGCAGTACTTC.

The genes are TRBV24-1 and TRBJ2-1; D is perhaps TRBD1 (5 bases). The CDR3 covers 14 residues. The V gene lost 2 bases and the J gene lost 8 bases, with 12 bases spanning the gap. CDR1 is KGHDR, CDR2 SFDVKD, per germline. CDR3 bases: TGTGCCACCAGTGATTCGGCTACCAGGGATGAGCAGTTCTTC. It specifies CATSDSATRDEQFF.

The CDR3 DNA is TGTGCCAGCAGTGGGGCGGAGGGGACGTCGAACTATGGCTACACCTTC. Translation: CASSGAEGTSNYGYTF. The chain has TRBV2 and TRBJ1-2; D is possibly TRBD1 (5 bases). Between the trimmed V and J ends, which lost 4 bases and 2 bases, there was a span of 17 bases. The CDR3 extends over 16 amino acids. Germline V gives CDR1 SNHLY, CDR2 FYNNEI.

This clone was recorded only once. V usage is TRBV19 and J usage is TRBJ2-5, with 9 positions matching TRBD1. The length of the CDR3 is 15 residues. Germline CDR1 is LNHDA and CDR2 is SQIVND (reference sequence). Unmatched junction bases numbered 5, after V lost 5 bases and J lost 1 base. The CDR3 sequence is CASSAGTGFQETQYF. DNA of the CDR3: TGTGCCAGTAGTGCCGGGACAGGGTTCCAAGAGACCCAGTACTTC.

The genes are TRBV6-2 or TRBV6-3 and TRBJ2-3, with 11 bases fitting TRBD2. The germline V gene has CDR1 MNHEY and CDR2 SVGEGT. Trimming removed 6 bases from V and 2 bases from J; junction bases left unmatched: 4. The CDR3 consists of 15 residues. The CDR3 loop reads CASSRLAGHTDTQYF. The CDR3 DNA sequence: TGTGCCAGCAGCCGACTAGCGGGGCACACAGATACGCAGTATTTT.

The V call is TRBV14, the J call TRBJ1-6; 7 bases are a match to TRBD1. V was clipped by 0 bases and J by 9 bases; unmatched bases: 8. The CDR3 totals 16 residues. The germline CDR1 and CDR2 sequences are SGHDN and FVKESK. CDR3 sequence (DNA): TGTGCCAGCAGCCAAGATCTGACAGGGTTCGGTTCACCCCTCCACTTT. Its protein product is CASSQDLTGFGSPLHF.

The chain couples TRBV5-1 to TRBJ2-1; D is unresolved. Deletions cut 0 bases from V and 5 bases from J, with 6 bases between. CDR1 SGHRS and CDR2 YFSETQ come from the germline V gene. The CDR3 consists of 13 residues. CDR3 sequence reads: CASSLDSNNEQFF. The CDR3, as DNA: TGCGCCAGCAGCTTGGACTCTAACAATGAGCAGTTCTTC.

CDR3 nucleotide sequence: TGTGCCAGCAGTCGCGGGAGGGCTGGAAACACCATATATTTT. Translating it yields CASSRGRAGNTIYF. This chain connects TRBV7-9 to TRBJ1-3, with no clear D. CDR1 and CDR2 (germline): SEHNR, FQNEAQ (reference sequence). CDR3 length equals 14 residues. Trimming cost V 6 bases and J 2 bases, with 11 bases left between them.